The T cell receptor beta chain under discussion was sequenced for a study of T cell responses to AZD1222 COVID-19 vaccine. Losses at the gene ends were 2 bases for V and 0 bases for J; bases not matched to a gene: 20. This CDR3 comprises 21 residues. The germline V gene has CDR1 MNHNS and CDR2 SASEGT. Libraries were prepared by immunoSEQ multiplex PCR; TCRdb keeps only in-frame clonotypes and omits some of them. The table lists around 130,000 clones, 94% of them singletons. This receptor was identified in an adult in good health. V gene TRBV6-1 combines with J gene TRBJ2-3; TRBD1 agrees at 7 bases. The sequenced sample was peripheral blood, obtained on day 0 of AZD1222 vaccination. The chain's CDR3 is CASSEKREGQVLSSSTDTQYF. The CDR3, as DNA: TGTGCCAGCAGTGAAAAAAGAGAAGGACAGGTGCTTTCGTCTAGCACAGATACGCAGTATTTT.